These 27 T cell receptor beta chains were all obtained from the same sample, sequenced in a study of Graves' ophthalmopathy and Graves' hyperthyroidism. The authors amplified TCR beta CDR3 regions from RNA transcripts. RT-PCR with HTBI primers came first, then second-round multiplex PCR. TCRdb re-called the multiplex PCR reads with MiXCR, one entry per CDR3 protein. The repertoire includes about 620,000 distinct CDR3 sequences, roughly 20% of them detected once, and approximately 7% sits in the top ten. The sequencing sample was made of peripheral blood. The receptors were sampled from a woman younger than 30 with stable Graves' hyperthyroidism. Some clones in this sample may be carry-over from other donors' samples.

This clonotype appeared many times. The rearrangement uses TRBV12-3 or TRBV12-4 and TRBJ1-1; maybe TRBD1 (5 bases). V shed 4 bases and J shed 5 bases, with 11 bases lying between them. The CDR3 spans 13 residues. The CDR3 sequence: CASSSGGVTEAFF. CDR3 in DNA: TGTGCCAGCAGTTCGGGGGGAGTTACTGAAGCTTTCTTT.

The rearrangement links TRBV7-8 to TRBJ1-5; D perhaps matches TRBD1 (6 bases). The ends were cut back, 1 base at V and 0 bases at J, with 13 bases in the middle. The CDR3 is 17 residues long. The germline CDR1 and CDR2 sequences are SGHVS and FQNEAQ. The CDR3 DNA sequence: TGTGCCAGCAGCTTAGGGGGGGCACGCCCTAGCAATCAGCCCCAGCATTTT. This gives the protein CASSLGGARPSNQPQHF.

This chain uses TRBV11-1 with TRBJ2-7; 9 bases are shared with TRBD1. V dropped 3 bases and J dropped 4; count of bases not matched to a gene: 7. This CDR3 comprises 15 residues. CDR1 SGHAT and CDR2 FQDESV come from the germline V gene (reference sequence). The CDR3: CASSLDRGSGYEQYF. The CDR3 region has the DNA TGTGCCAGCAGCTTGGACAGGGGTTCGGGTTACGAGCAGTACTTC.

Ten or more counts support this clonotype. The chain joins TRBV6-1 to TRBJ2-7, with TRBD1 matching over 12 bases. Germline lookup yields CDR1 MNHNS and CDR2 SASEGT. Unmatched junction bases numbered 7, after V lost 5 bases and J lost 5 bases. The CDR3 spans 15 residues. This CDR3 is CASSRPGQGADEQYF. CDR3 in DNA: TGTGCCAGCAGTAGACCGGGACAGGGGGCGGACGAGCAGTACTTC.

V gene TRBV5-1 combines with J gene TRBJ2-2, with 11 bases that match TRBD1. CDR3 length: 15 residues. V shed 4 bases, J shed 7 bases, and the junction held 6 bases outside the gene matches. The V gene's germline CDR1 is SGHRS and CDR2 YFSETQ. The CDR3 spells CASSLGTGGNGELFF. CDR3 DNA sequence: TGCGCCAGCAGCCTCGGGACAGGGGGTAACGGGGAGCTGTTTTTT.

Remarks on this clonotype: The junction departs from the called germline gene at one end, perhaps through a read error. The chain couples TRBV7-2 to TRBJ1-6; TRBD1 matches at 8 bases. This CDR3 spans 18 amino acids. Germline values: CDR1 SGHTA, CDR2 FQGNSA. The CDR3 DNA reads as TGTGCCTGCAGCTTAGGGACTTGGATGCAGGGGGCGCGATCACCCCTTCACTTT. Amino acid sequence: CACSLGTWMQGARSPLHF.

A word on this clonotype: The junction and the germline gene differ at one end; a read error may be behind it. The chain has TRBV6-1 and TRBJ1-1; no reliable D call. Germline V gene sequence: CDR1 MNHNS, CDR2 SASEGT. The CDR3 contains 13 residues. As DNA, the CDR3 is TGTGCCAGCAGTGACAACCAGTACACTGATGCTTTCTTT. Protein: CASSDNQYTDAFF.

The CDR3 reads CASSEWTNTEAFF. In DNA, the CDR3 is TGTGCCAGCAGTGAATGGACGAACACTGAAGCTTTCTTT. V and J are TRBV6-1 and TRBJ1-1; D gene ambiguous. V was pared by 2 bases and J by 1 base, with 5 bases between. Germline CDR1 reads MNHNS; CDR2 reads SASEGT. CDR3 length: 13 residues.

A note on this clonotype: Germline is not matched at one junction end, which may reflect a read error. CDR3 sequence reads: CTSSHQGSETQYF. The CDR3 nucleotides are TGCACCAGCAGTCACCAGGGATCAGAGACCCAGTACTTC. J is TRBJ2-5 and V is TRBV10-2; D is possibly TRBD1 (5 bases). This CDR3 region has 13 residues. Germline loops: CDR1 WSHSY, CDR2 SAAADI.

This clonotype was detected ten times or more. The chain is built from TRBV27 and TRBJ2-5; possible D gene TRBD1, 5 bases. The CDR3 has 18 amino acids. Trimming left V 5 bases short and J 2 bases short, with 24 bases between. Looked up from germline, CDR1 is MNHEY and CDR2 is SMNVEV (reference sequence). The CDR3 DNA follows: TGTGCCAGCAGTCCACGCCCTAGGGTAGGGGTCACGCAAGAGACCCAGTACTTC. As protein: CASSPRPRVGVTQETQYF.

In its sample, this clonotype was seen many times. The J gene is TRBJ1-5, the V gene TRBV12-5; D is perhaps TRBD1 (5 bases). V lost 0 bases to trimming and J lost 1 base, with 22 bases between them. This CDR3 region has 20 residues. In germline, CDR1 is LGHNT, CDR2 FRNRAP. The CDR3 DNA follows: TGTGCTAGTGGTTTGGTACTCGGGGGGAGTGGGGTTGGGAGCAATCAGCCCCAGCATTTT. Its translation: CASGLVLGGSGVGSNQPQHF. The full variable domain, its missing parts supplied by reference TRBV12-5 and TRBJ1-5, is DARVTQTPRHKVTEMGQEVTMRCQPILGHNTVFWYRQTMMQGLELLAYFRNRAPLDDSGMPKDRFSAEMPDATLATLKIQPSEPRDSAVYFCASGLVLGGSGVGSNQPQHFGDGTRLSIL.

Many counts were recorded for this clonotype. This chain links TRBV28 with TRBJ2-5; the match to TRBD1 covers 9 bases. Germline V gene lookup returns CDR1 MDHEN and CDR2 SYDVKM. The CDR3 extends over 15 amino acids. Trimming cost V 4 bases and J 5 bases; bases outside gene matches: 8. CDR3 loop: CASSSGTGTFETQYF. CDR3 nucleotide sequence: TGTGCCAGCAGTTCTGGGACAGGGACCTTTGAGACCCAGTACTTC. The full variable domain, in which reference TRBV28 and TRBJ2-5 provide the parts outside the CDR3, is DVKVTQSSRYLVKRTGEKVFLECVQDMDHENMFWYRQDPGLGLRLIYFSYDVKMKEKGDIPEGYSVSREKKERFSLILESASTNQTSMYLCASSSGTGTFETQYFGPGTRLLVL.

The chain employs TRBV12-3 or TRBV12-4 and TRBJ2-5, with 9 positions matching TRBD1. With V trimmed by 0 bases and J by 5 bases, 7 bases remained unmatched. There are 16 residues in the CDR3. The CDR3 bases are TGTGCCAGCAGTTTAGCGCAGGGGACAGGGACGGAGACCCAGTACTTC. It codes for CASSLAQGTGTETQYF.

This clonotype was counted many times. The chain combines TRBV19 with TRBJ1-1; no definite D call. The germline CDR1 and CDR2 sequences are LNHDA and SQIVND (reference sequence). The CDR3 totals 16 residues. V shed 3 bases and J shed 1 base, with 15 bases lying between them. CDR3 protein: CASSMRFDPRNTEAFF. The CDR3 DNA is TGTGCCAGTAGTATGAGATTCGATCCTAGGAACACTGAAGCTTTCTTT.

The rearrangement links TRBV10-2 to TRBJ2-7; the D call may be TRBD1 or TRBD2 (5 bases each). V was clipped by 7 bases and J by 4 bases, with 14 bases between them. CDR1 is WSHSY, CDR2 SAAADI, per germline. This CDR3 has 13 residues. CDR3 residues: CASTDAWGYEQYF. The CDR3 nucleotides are TGCGCCAGCACCGACGCTTGGGGGTACGAGCAGTACTTC.

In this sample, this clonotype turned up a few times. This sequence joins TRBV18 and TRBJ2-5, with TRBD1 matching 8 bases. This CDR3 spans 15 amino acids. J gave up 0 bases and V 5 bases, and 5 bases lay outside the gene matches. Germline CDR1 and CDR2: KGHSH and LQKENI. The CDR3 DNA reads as TGTGCCAGCTCAAGAAGGACAGGGCACCAAGAGACCCAGTACTTC. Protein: CASSRRTGHQETQYF.

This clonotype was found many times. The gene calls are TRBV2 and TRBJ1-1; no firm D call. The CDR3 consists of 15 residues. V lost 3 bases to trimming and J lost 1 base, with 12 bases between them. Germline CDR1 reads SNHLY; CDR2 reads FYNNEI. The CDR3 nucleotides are TGTGCCAGCAGTGATAGTGCAGGCTCGAACACTGAAGCTTTCTTT. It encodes CASSDSAGSNTEAFF. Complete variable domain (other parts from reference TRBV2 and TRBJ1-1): EPEVTQTPSHQVTQMGQEVILRCVPISNHLYFYWYRQILGQKVEFLVSFYNNEISEKSEIFDDQFSVERPDGSNFTLKIRSTKLEDSAMYFCASSDSAGSNTEAFFGQGTRLTVV.

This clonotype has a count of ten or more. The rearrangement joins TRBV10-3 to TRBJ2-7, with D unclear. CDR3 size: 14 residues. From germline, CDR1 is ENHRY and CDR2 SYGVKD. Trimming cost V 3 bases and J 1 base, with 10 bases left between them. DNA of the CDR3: TGTGCCATCAGTGATGGGTATAGGTCCTACGAGCAGTACTTC. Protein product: CAISDGYRSYEQYF.

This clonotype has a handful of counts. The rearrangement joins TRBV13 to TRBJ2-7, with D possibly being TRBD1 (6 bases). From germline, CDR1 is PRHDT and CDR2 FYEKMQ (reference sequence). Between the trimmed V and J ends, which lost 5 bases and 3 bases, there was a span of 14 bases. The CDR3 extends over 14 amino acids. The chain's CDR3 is CASSPQGHHYEQYF. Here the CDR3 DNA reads TGTGCCAGCAGCCCACAGGGACACCACTACGAGCAGTACTTC.

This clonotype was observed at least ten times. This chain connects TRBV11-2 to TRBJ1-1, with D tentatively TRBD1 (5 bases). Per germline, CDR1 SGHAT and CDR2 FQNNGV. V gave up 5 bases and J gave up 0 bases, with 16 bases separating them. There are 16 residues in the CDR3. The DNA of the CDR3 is TGTGCCAGCAGCCTGACCCCACAGGTGCTGAACACTGAAGCTTTCTTT. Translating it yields CASSLTPQVLNTEAFF.

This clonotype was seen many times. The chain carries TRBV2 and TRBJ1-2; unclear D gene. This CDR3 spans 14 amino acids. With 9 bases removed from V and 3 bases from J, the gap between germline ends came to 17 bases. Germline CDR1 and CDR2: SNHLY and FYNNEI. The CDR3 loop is CARYDPSGHYGYTF. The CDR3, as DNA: TGTGCCAGATATGACCCCTCGGGCCACTATGGCTACACCTTC. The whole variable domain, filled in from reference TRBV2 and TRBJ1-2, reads EPEVTQTPSHQVTQMGQEVILRCVPISNHLYFYWYRQILGQKVEFLVSFYNNEISEKSEIFDDQFSVERPDGSNFTLKIRSTKLEDSAMYFCARYDPSGHYGYTFGSGTRLTVV.

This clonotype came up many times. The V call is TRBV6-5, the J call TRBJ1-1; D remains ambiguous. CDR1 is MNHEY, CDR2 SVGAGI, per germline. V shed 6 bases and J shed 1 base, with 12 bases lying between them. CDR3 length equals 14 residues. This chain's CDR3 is CASSPKQTNTEAFF. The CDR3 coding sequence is TGTGCCAGCAGCCCTAAACAGACGAACACTGAAGCTTTCTTT.

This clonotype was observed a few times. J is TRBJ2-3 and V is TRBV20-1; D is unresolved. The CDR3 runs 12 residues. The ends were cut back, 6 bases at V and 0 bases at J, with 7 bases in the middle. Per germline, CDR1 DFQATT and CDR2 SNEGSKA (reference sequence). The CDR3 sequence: CSAERSTDTQYF. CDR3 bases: TGCAGTGCCGAAAGGAGCACAGATACGCAGTATTTT.

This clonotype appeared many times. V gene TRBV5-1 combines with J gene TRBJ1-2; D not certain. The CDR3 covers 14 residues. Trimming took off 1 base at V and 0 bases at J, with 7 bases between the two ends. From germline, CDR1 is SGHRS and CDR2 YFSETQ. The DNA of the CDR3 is TGCGCCAGCAGCTTGACAGAGCCTAACTATGGCTACACCTTC. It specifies CASSLTEPNYGYTF. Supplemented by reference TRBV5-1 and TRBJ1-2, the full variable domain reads KAGVTQTPRYLIKTRGQQVTLSCSPISGHRSVSWYQQTPGQGLQFLFEYFSETQRNKGNFPGRFSGRQFSNSRSEMNVSTLELGDSALYLCASSLTEPNYGYTFGSGTRLTVV.

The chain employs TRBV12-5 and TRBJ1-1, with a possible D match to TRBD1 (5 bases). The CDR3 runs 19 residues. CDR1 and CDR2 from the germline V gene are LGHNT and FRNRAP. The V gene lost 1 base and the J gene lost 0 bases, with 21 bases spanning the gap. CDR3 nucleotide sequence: TGTGCTAGTGGTTTGGGTATCGGGGGAAGGTCGTTTTTGAACACTGAAGCTTTCTTT. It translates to CASGLGIGGRSFLNTEAFF.

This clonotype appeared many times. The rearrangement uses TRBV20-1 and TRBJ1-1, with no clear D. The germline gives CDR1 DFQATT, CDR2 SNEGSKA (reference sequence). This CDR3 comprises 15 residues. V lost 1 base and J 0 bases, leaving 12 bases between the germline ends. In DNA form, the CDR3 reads TGCAGTGCTAGAGCCCACCAAACAATGAACACTGAAGCTTTCTTT. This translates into CSARAHQTMNTEAFF.

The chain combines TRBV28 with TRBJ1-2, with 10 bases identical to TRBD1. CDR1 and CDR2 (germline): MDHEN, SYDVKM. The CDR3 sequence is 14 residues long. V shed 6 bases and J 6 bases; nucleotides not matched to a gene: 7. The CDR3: CASSTPGQGNGYTF. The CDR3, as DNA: TGTGCCAGCAGCACACCGGGACAGGGGAATGGCTACACCTTC.